This TCR beta chain derives from a study of T cells in Graves' hyperthyroidism and ophthalmopathy. Overall study results and limits: Ophthalmopathy onset followed model prediction by a median approximately seven months.

Regions amplified from RNA transcripts were the TCR beta CDR3 regions. The HTBI set primed first-round TCR CDR3 RT-PCR. A single record per CDR3 protein comes from TCRdb applying MiXCR to the multiplex PCR reads. The profile shows approximately 700,000 distinct CDR3 sequences, about 45% of them singletons. This clonotype occurred a few times. Antigen: not known. The TCR comes from an adult man with Graves' disease, either hyperthyroidism or ophthalmopathy (not recorded which). Sequences were obtained from peripheral blood or thyroid tissue (not recorded which).

CDR3 coding DNA: TGTGCCAGTAGTAGGATCGGGGGAAATCAGCCCCAGCATTTT. Translated: CASSRIGGNQPQHF. V and J are TRBV19 and TRBJ1-5; possible D gene TRBD1, 5 bases. V was shortened by 4 bases and J by 4 bases, with 11 bases between the two germline ends. Germline V CDR1 and CDR2: LNHDA, SQIVND (reference sequence). This CDR3 spans 14 amino acids.